The present entry profiles one T cell receptor beta chain with its context. What it binds is not known. The sample originates from a study of shared clonotypes between healthy human individuals. Study-wide background: Per-donor plates numbered three CD4 naive, three CD4 memory, two CD8 naive and one CD8 memory.

Study-level points and caveats: It was observed that around 5% of naive CD4 clonotypes were shared across a handful of donors.

Sequenced by immunoSEQ multiplex PCR; TCRdb stores in-frame clones only, minus some. In the table there are over a million clones, roughly 74% of which are singletons. The CDR3 runs 13 residues. The V gene end was trimmed by 5 bases and the J gene end by 7 bases; junction bases not matched to a gene: 5. The germline CDR1 and CDR2 sequences are SGHRS and YFSETQ. The donors were all Caucasian adults (living in Nashville, Tennessee). The source is a young man in good health. Some clones in this sample may be carry-over from other donors' samples. This chain uses TRBV5-1 with TRBJ2-2, with 7 bases lining up with TRBD2. Material for sequencing was memory CD4+ T cells from PBMCs. The subset was: CD45RA-negative fraction. The CDR3 nucleotides read TGCGCCAGCAGTCCTAGCGGCAACGGGGAGCTGTTTTTT. It specifies CASSPSGNGELFF.